These 5 T cell receptor beta chains originate from one sample sequenced in a study of T-cell memory formation after mild COVID-19. In TCRdb, the 5' RACE reads were re-called with MiXCR into one record per CDR3 protein. The table records roughly 620,000 distinct CDR3 sequences, 15% to 20% of them present only once. The sequenced material came from PBMCs or a T cell subset sorted from them (not recorded which). The receptors stem from an adult woman who had mild COVID-19 (a few samples of this study predate the infection). Cell type and time point are not known.

The sample holds a few counts of this clonotype. The chain has TRBV6-5 and TRBJ2-1, with TRBD2 matching over 8 bases. V gave up 6 bases and J gave up 2 bases; unmatched junction bases: 6. The CDR3 consists of 15 residues. CDR1 MNHEY and CDR2 SVGAGI come from the germline V gene. CDR3 in DNA: TGTGCCAGCAGCCCTCGGACTAGCCCCTACAATGAGCAGTTCTTC. It encodes CASSPRTSPYNEQFF.

This clonotype was seen repeatedly, ten times or more. The CDR3 DNA reads as TGTGCCAGCAGCTTTTGGACAGGGGACACTGAAGCTTTCTTT. Translating gives CASSFWTGDTEAFF. The rearrangement joins TRBV7-9 to TRBJ1-1; 9 bases fit TRBD1. The length of the CDR3 is 14 residues. CDR1 and CDR2 (germline): SEHNR, FQNEAQ (reference sequence). V gave up 3 bases and J gave up 3 bases; unmatched junction bases: 2.

This clonotype was observed at least ten times. At one of its ends the junction is not consistent with the germline gene, which may arise from a read error. The chain recombines TRBV12-3 or TRBV12-4 with TRBJ1-1; a weak D match, TRBD1 (5 bases). This CDR3 comprises 13 residues. This CDR3 is CASSLGENTEAFF. CDR3 sequence (DNA): TGCGCCAGCAGCTTGGGGGAGAACACTGAAGCTTTCTTT.

The chain is built from TRBV24-1 and TRBJ2-6; D might be TRBD2 (6 bases). Germline assignment: CDR1 KGHDR and CDR2 SFDVKD. The germline V and J ends were trimmed by 2 bases and 2 bases, with 6 bases remaining between them. The CDR3 is 15 residues long. CDR3 sequence reads: CATSDSGAGANVLTF. For the CDR3, the DNA is TGTGCCACCAGTGATTCGGGGGCTGGGGCCAACGTCCTGACTTTC.

The chain carries TRBV4-2 and TRBJ1-3, with 7 bases identical to TRBD1. The CDR3 totals 15 residues. With V trimmed by 4 bases and J by 0 bases, 3 bases remained unmatched. CDR1 is LGHNA and CDR2 is YNFKEQ in the germline V gene. The CDR3 DNA reads TGTGCCAGCAGCCCGACAGGGACCTCTGGAAACACCATATATTTT. This encodes CASSPTGTSGNTIYF.